Below, 14 T cell receptor beta chains from the same sample are listed, as sequenced in a study of T cell repertoires in ileal Crohn's disease. The table came from immunoSEQ multiplex PCR; TCRdb's copy has only in-frame clones and leaves some out. The table has approximately 15,000 clones, roughly three quarters seen once. The time point is: neoterminal ileum biopsy at postoperative endoscopy, about 6 months after surgery. What was sequenced was ileal tissue. All receptors come from an adult with Crohn's disease.

V and J are TRBV21-1 and TRBJ2-5; the table's D call of TRBD2 was not tested on the DNA. TRBV21-1 is a listed pseudogene. The CDR3 is made up of 19 amino acids. The CDR3: CASSNRGLAGGGGKETQYF. CDR3 in DNA: TGTGCCAGCAGCAACCGGGGACTAGCGGGAGGAGGGGGAAAAGAGACCCAGTACTTC.

The gene calls are TRBV28 and TRBJ2-4; D possibly uses TRBD1 or TRBD2 (6 bases each). Germline V lookup: CDR1 MDHEN, CDR2 SYDVKM. The V gene lost 5 bases and the J gene lost 0 bases, with 11 bases spanning the gap. The CDR3 is 15 residues long. The CDR3 region has the DNA TGTGCCAGCAGTGGGGGGACATTAGCCAAAAACATTCAGTACTTC. Translation gives CASSGGTLAKNIQYF.

The chain couples TRBV5-1 to TRBJ2-2; 10 nucleotides align to TRBD2. Germline trimming cut 4 bases from V and 4 bases from J; bases unmatched to any gene: 7. The CDR3 runs 16 residues. Germline V gene data show CDR1 as SGHRS and CDR2 as YFSETQ. The CDR3 DNA reads TGCGCCAGCAGCACCCTTCCTAGCGGGGGCACCGGGGAGCTGTTTTTT. Its translation is CASSTLPSGGTGELFF.

The CDR3 spells CASSPGAGNVHEQYF. Written as DNA, the CDR3 is TGTGCCAGCAGCCCGGGGGCAGGAAATGTCCACGAGCAGTACTTC. This chain uses TRBV7-8 with TRBJ2-7, with D perhaps given as TRBD1 or TRBD2 (6 bases each). V was shortened by 5 bases and J by 5 bases, with 19 bases between the two germline ends. CDR3 length: 15 residues. CDR1 and CDR2 from the germline V gene are SGHVS and FQNEAQ.

The V call is TRBV5-1, the J call TRBJ2-1; D gene ambiguous. V lost 4 bases, J lost 8 bases, and 19 bases lay in between. In germline, CDR1 is SGHRS, CDR2 YFSETQ. The CDR3 extends over 15 amino acids. The CDR3 DNA is TGCGCCAGCAGCCCTGCTACTCCGGCTTCGGATGAGCAGTTCTTC. This encodes CASSPATPASDEQFF.

V and J are TRBV18 and TRBJ2-3; 7 bases line up with TRBD2. Germline CDR1 KGHSH, CDR2 LQKENI. This CDR3 is built from 14 residues. Losses at the gene ends were 8 bases for V and 4 bases for J; bases not matched to a gene: 9. The CDR3 reads CASGGAGEADTQYF. The DNA of the CDR3 is TGTGCCAGCGGAGGGGCGGGAGAGGCAGATACGCAGTATTTT.

The CDR3 DNA follows: TGTGCCAGCAGCTTGCGAGGGAGGGGCTACACCTTC. It specifies CASSLRGRGYTF. The rearrangement links TRBV5-5 to TRBJ1-2; D unresolved. The CDR3 spans 12 residues. The ends were cut back, 1 base at V and 8 bases at J, with 9 bases in the middle. From germline, CDR1 is SGHKS and CDR2 YYEKEE (reference sequence). The full variable domain, completed using reference TRBV5-5 and TRBJ1-2, is DAGVTQSPTHLIKTRGQQVTLRCSPISGHKSVSWYQQVLGQGPQFIFQYYEKEERGRGNFPDRFSARQFPNYSSELNVNALLLGDSALYLCASSLRGRGYTFGSGTRLTVV.

This chain connects TRBV7-2 to TRBJ2-7; 8 nucleotides line up with TRBD1. Germline CDR1 reads SGHTA; CDR2 reads FQGNSA. This CDR3 spans 15 amino acids. V was pared by 5 bases and J by 2 bases, with 8 bases of the junction left unmatched. CDR3 DNA sequence: TGTGCCAGCAGCCCCCAAGAGGGACAGGCCTACGAGCAGTACTTC. This codes for CASSPQEGQAYEQYF. Full variable domain (rest looked up from reference TRBV7-2 and TRBJ2-7): GAGVSQSPSNKVTEKGKDVELRCDPISGHTALYWYRQSLGQGLEFLIYFQGNSAPDKSGLPSDRFSAERTGGSVSTLTIQRTQQEDSAVYLCASSPQEGQAYEQYFGPGTRLTVT.

V is TRBV5-1 and J is TRBJ2-3; TRBD1 agrees at 8 bases. The CDR3 loop spans 15 amino acids. Trimming took 0 bases from V and 4 from J; bases not matched to a gene: 4. CDR1 and CDR2 (germline): SGHRS, YFSETQ. The CDR3 reads CASSLAGQGADTQYF. CDR3 DNA sequence: TGCGCCAGCAGCTTGGCTGGACAGGGTGCAGATACGCAGTATTTT.

The rearrangement links TRBV6-1 to TRBJ1-1; 9 bases agree with TRBD1. CDR1 and CDR2 from the germline V gene are MNHNS and SASEGT. Trimming removed 4 bases from V and 5 bases from J; junction bases left unmatched: 5. The length of the CDR3 is 14 residues. CDR3 DNA sequence: TGTGCCAGCAGTGGTGGGGACAGGGTTACTGAAGCTTTCTTT. Amino acids: CASSGGDRVTEAFF.

This clone was observed a few times. The chain is built from TRBV7-2 and TRBJ2-1; perhaps TRBD2 as D (6 bases). V shed 5 bases and J shed 4 bases, with 15 bases lying between them. Germline CDR1 SGHTA, CDR2 FQGNSA. The CDR3 runs 15 residues. The CDR3 sequence: CASSPEGRGYNEQFF. The CDR3 DNA sequence: TGTGCCAGCAGCCCCGAGGGGCGGGGTTACAATGAGCAGTTCTTC.

This clone was counted a few times. CDR3 in DNA: TGTGCCAGCAGCGTAAAACAGGATAATTCACCCCTCCACTTT. Translating it yields CASSVKQDNSPLHF. This rearrangement joins TRBV9 to TRBJ1-6; D perhaps matches TRBD1 (5 bases). This CDR3 contains 14 residues. V lost 1 base and J 5 bases, leaving 7 bases between the germline ends. Germline V gene data show CDR1 as SGDLS and CDR2 as YYNGEE.

In its sample, this clone was seen once. The rearrangement joins TRBV30 to TRBJ1-6; the D is unclear. This CDR3 is built from 13 residues. Deletions cut 4 bases from V and 8 bases from J, with 12 bases between. Germline V gives CDR1 GTSNPN, CDR2 SVGIG (reference sequence). The CDR3, as DNA: TGTGCCTGGACAGTGGGAGGGCATTCACCCCTCCACTTT. It specifies CAWTVGGHSPLHF.

The chain uses TRBV4-2 and TRBJ2-5; D possibly matches TRBD1 or TRBD2 (5 bases each). Germline V gene sequence: CDR1 LGHNA, CDR2 YNFKEQ. The CDR3 loop spans 15 amino acids. Between the trimmed V and J ends, which lost 0 bases and 5 bases, there was a span of 13 bases. The CDR3 loop reads CASSQEGTAAETQYF. In DNA form, the CDR3 reads TGTGCCAGCAGCCAAGAGGGGACCGCCGCCGAGACCCAGTACTTC.